This T cell receptor beta chain was identified in a study of glioma-infiltrating T cells. The CDR3 contains 15 residues. Germline V lookup: CDR1 LNHDA, CDR2 SQIVND (reference sequence). V was shortened by 7 bases and J by 0 bases, with 13 bases between the two germline ends. Study observations and caveats: CDR3 overlap between tissue and blood was very small.

As regards this clonotype: Its antigen remains unidentified.

Using RNA template, CDR3s of TCR alpha and beta were amplified with iRepertoire arm-PCR. One entry per CDR3 protein, called by TCRdb with MiXCR from the multiplex PCR reads. Here the sample spans about 140,000 distinct CDR3 sequences, around 42% being singletons. Sequences were obtained from glioma tissue, nonneoplastic brain tissue, or PBMCs (not recorded which). This chain links TRBV19 with TRBJ1-5; D unresolved. The source is a human donor with low-grade glioma or glioblastoma, undergoing nonglioma brain surgery, or in good health (not recorded which). The CDR3 DNA sequence: TGTGCCAGTATCCCAGGCCAGGATAGCAATCAGCCCCAGCATTTT. Encoded protein: CASIPGQDSNQPQHF.